The 13 T cell receptor beta chains listed next were all sequenced from one sample in a study of blood T cell repertoires in COVID-19. Repertoires were generated with immunoSEQ multiplex PCR, while TCRdb's copy carries only in-frame clones and drops some. The repertoire includes 300,000 to 400,000 clones, over 70% of them detected once, and about 6.3% sits in the top ten. Sample: peripheral blood. Source of these receptors: a woman aged 45-65 years with COVID-19, enrolled during active disease.

CDR3 residues: CASSRDRGTYEQYF. CDR3 coding DNA: TGTGCCAGCAGTCGCGACAGGGGTACCTACGAGCAGTACTTC. This chain uses TRBV11-2 with TRBJ2-7, with TRBD1 matching over 8 bases. Germline lookup yields CDR1 SGHAT and CDR2 FQNNGV. The ends lost 6 bases at V and 2 bases at J; junction bases unmatched: 6. The CDR3 totals 14 residues. Together with reference TRBV11-2 and TRBJ2-7, the CDR3 gives the full variable domain: EAGVAQSPRYKIIEKRQSVAFWCNPISGHATLYWYQQILGQGPKLLIQFQNNGVVDDSQLPKDRFSAERLKGVDSTLKIQPAKLEDSAVYLCASSRDRGTYEQYFGPGTRLTVT.

The J gene is TRBJ2-2, the V gene TRBV14; 8 nucleotides align to TRBD2. Trimming at V came to 0 bases and at J to 8 bases, leaving 11 bases not matched to a gene. The germline V gene encodes CDR1 SGHDN and CDR2 FVKESK. The CDR3 has 17 amino acids. The CDR3 here is CASSQEAAGALGGELFF. CDR3 DNA sequence: TGTGCCAGCAGCCAAGAAGCAGCGGGAGCACTCGGGGGGGAGCTGTTTTTT.

This sequence joins TRBV5-1 and TRBJ2-1, with a weak D call TRBD1 (5 bases). The V and J ends lost 0 bases and 10 bases respectively, with 20 bases between them. In germline, CDR1 is SGHRS, CDR2 YFSETQ. The CDR3 is made up of 16 amino acids. This CDR3 reads CASSLDGRVGLSEQFF. In DNA form, the CDR3 reads TGCGCCAGCAGCTTGGACGGCAGGGTAGGCTTAAGCGAGCAGTTCTTC.

In its sample, this clone was seen a few times. This rearrangement joins TRBV24-1 to TRBJ2-2, with a possible D match to TRBD1 (5 bases). There are 14 residues in the CDR3. V lost 5 bases to trimming and J lost 2 bases, with 8 bases between them. The germline V gene has CDR1 KGHDR and CDR2 SFDVKD. The chain's CDR3 is CATSAGINTGELFF. CDR3 nucleotide sequence: TGTGCCACCAGTGCAGGGATCAACACCGGGGAGCTGTTTTTT.

This rearrangement joins TRBV5-7 to TRBJ1-6; TRBD1 might be the D (5 bases). TRBV5-7 is flagged as an ORF with uncertain function. The CDR3 is 15 amino acids. V dropped 0 bases and J dropped 8 bases, with 12 bases sitting between them. The DNA of the CDR3 is TGTGCCAGCAGCTTGGGGCAAGGGGCGCATTCACCCCTCCACTTT. Translating it yields CASSLGQGAHSPLHF.

The chain links TRBV2 to TRBJ1-1; a possible D gene is TRBD1 (5 bases). Trimming cost V 6 bases and J 11 bases, with 19 bases left between them. Germline values: CDR1 SNHLY, CDR2 FYNNEI. There are 13 residues in the CDR3. The CDR3 spells CASRAQGRGLAFF. DNA of the CDR3: TGTGCCAGCAGGGCCCAGGGAAGGGGATTGGCTTTCTTT. The full variable domain, in which reference TRBV2 and TRBJ1-1 provide the parts outside the CDR3, is EPEVTQTPSHQVTQMGQEVILRCVPISNHLYFYWYRQILGQKVEFLVSFYNNEISEKSEIFDDQFSVERPDGSNFTLKIRSTKLEDSAMYFCASRAQGRGLAFFGQGTRLTVV.

V is TRBV6-4 and J is TRBJ2-7, with TRBD2 matching 10 bases. Germline CDR1 and CDR2: MRHNA and SNTAGT. Trimming took 4 bases from V and 2 from J; bases not matched to a gene: 8. The CDR3 loop spans 16 amino acids. The CDR3 region is CASSAASGSSTYEQYF. In DNA, the CDR3 is TGTGCCAGCAGTGCGGCTAGCGGGAGTTCAACCTACGAGCAGTACTTC.

The chain has TRBV5-1 and TRBJ2-1; TRBD2 agrees at 9 bases. V lost 4 bases to trimming and J lost 7 bases; unmatched junction nucleotides: 3. This CDR3 region has 13 residues. Germline values: CDR1 SGHRS, CDR2 YFSETQ. The CDR3 bases are TGCGCCAGCAGCCTAGCGGGATTGAATGAGCAGTTCTTC. Protein: CASSLAGLNEQFF.

This clone came up a few times. This chain joins TRBV11-2 and TRBJ1-5, with a tentative D call TRBD1 (6 bases). V lost 3 bases to trimming and J lost 2 bases, with 14 bases between them. CDR3 length: 16 residues. The V gene's germline CDR1 is SGHAT and CDR2 FQNNGV. In DNA, the CDR3 is TGTGCCAGCAGCTTCCAGGGGACCCGGGGCAATCAGCCCCAGCATTTT. Its protein is CASSFQGTRGNQPQHF.

The rearrangement joins TRBV7-9 to TRBJ2-7; 9 positions agree with TRBD2. This CDR3 contains 16 residues. The V gene's germline CDR1 is SEHNR and CDR2 FQNEAQ (reference sequence). After removal of 4 bases from V and 4 bases from J, the junction contained 11 bases not matched to a gene. In nucleotides, the CDR3 is TGTGCCAGCAGCTCCACCCATAGCGGGAGAACTTACGAGCAGTACTTC. Translating gives CASSSTHSGRTYEQYF.

CDR3 sequence reads: CASSYSVAGHEQYF. The CDR3 nucleotides read TGTGCCAGCAGTTACTCCGTAGCGGGCCACGAGCAGTACTTC. The J gene is TRBJ2-7, the V gene TRBV6-6, with 7 bases lining up with TRBD2. Looked up from germline, CDR1 is MNHNY and CDR2 is SVGAGI (reference sequence). The CDR3 covers 14 residues. V lost 0 bases and J lost 5; bases outside the gene matches: 4.

CDR3 DNA sequence: TGTGCCAGCAGCCCGACAGCGGGTACCTACGAGCAGTACTTC. Protein product: CASSPTAGTYEQYF. The chain has TRBV7-9 and TRBJ2-7; possible D gene TRBD2, 6 bases. This CDR3 region has 14 residues. V lost 5 bases, J lost 2 bases, and 13 bases lay in between. Germline assignment: CDR1 SEHNR and CDR2 FQNEAQ (reference sequence).

The genes are TRBV19 and TRBJ2-7; D perhaps matches TRBD2 (6 bases). The germline CDR1 and CDR2 sequences are LNHDA and SQIVND (reference sequence). This CDR3 comprises 15 residues. The V and J ends lost 5 bases and 5 bases respectively, with 19 bases between them. The CDR3 DNA follows: TGTGCCAGTAGTTCTCCGGGGGTCGGCGGGAACGAGCAGTACTTC. It codes for CASSSPGVGGNEQYF.